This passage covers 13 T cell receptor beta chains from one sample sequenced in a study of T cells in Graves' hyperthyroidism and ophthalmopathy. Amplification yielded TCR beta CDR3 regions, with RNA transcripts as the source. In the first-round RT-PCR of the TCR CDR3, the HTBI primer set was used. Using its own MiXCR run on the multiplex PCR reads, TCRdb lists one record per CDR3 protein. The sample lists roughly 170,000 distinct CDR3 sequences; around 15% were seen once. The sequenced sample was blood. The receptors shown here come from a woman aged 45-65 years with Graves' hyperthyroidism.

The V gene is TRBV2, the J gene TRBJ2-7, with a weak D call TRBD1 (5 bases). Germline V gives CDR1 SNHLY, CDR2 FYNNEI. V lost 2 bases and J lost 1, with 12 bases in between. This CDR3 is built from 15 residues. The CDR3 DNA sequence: TGTGCCAGCAGTGAAAGGGGTCTTGAGTCCTACGAGCAGTACTTC. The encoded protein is CASSERGLESYEQYF.

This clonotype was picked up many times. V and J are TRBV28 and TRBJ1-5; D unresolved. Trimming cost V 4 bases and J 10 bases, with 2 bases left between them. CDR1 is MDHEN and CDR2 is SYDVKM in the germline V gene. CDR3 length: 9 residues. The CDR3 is CASSSPQHF. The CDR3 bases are TGTGCCAGCAGTTCCCCCCAGCATTTT.

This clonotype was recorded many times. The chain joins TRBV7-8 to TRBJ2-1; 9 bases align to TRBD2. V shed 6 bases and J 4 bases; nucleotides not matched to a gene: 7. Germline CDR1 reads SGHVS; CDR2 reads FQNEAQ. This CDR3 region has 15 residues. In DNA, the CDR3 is TGTGCCAGCAGTCCGCCTAGCGGGGAATACAATGAGCAGTTCTTC. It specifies CASSPPSGEYNEQFF.

The CDR3 DNA reads TGTGCCAGCACCCTCTCGGAGTACGAGCAGTACTTC. It specifies CASTLSEYEQYF. The V gene is TRBV6-1, the J gene TRBJ2-7; no clear D gene. V dropped 7 bases and J dropped 4 bases, with 11 bases sitting between them. The germline gives CDR1 MNHNS, CDR2 SASEGT. The CDR3 totals 12 residues.

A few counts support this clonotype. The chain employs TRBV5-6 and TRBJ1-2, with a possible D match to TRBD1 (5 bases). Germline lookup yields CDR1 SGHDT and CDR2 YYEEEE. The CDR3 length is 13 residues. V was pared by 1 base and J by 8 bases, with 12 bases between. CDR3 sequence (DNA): TGTGCCAGCAGCTTGTACCAGGGAAACGGCTACACCTTC. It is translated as CASSLYQGNGYTF.

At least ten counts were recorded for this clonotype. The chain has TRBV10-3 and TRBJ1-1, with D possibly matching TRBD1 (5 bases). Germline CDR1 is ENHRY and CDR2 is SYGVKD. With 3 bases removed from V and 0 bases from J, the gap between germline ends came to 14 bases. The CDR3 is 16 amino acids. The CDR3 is CAISEGDSEMNTEAFF. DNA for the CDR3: TGTGCCATCAGTGAAGGAGACAGCGAAATGAACACTGAAGCTTTCTTT.

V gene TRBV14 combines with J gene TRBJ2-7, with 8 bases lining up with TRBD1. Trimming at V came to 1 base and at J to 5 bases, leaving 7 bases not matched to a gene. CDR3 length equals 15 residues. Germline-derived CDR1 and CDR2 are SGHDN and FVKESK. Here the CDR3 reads CASSQGIGRGHEQYF. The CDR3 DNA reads TGTGCCAGCAGCCAAGGTATCGGCAGGGGGCACGAGCAGTACTTC.

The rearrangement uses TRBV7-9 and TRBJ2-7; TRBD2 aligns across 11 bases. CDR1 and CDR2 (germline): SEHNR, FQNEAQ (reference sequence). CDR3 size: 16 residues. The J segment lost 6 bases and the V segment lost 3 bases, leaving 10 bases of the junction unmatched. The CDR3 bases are TGTGCCAGCAGCTTCGTAAGACTAGCGGGAATTCCCGAGCAGTACTTC. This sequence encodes CASSFVRLAGIPEQYF.

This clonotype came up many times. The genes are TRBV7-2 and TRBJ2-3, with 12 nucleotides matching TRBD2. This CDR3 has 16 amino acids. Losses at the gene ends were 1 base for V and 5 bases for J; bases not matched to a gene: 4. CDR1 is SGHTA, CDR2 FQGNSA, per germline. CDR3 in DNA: TGTGCCAGCAGCTTAGTCCTAGCGGGGGGGAAAGATACGCAGTATTTT. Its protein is CASSLVLAGGKDTQYF.

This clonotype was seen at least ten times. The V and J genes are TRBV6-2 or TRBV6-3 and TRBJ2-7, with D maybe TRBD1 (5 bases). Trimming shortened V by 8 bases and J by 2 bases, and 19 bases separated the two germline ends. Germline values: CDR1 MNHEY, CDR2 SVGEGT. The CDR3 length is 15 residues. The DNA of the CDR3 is TGTGCCAGCTCCGCCTGGTCAGTCAGGGCCTACGAGCAGTACTTC. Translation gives CASSAWSVRAYEQYF.

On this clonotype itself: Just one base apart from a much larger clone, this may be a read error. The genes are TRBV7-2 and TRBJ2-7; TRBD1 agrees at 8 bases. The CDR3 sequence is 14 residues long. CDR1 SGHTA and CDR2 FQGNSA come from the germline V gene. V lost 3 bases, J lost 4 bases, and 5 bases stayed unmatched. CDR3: CASSLTGARYEQYF. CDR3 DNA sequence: TGTGCCAGCAGCTTGACAGGGGCGAGATACGAGCAGTACTTC. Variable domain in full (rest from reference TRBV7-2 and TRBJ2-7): GAGVSQSPSNKVTEKGKDVELRCDPISGHTALYWYRQSLGQGLEFLIYFQGNSAPDKSGLPSDRFSAERTGGSVSTLTIQRTQQEDSAVYLCASSLTGARYEQYFGPGTRLTVT.

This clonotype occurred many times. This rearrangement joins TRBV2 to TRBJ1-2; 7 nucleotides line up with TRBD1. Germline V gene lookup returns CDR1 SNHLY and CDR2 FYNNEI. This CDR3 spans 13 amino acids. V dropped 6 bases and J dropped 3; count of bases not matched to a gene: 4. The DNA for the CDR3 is TGTGCCAGCAGGGAACAGGGGTACTATGGCTACACCTTC. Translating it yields CASREQGYYGYTF.

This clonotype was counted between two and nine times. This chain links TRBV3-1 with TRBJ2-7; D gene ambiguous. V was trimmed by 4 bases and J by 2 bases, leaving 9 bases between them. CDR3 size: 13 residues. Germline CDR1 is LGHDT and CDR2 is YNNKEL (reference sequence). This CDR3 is CASSRAAPYEQYF. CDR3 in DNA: TGTGCCAGCAGCCGGGCTGCTCCCTACGAGCAGTACTTC.